The 17 T cell receptor beta chains reported below all come from one sample, sequenced in a study of response to subunit inactivated influenza vaccine. TCRdb re-called the RT-PCR reads with MiXCR, one entry per CDR3 protein. The data hold fewer than 200,000 distinct CDR3 sequences, with around 9.2% observed a single time. The starting material was non-naive T cells sorted from PBMCs, obtained on the day of vaccination. The receptors shown here come from a man aged 45-65 years who received an inactivated influenza vaccine.

This chain joins TRBV15 and TRBJ1-4; D uncertain. This CDR3 is built from 15 residues. Trimming shortened V by 1 base and J by 1 base, and 7 bases separated the two germline ends. Germline V gene lookup returns CDR1 LNHNV and CDR2 YYDKDF (reference sequence). The CDR3 coding sequence is TGTGCCACCAGCAGAGGGGTGCAAACTAATGAAAAACTGTTTTTT. It is translated as CATSRGVQTNEKLFF.

This clonotype was recorded at least ten times. The CDR3 DNA reads as TGCAGTGCTAGCAGGGTAGGGACAGATACGCAGTATTTT. This sequence encodes CSASRVGTDTQYF. The gene calls are TRBV20-1 and TRBJ2-3; possibly TRBD1 for D (5 bases). The V end lost 3 bases, the J end lost 3 bases, and 10 bases lay between the germline ends. This CDR3 is built from 13 residues. CDR1 and CDR2 from the germline V gene are DFQATT and SNEGSKA (reference sequence).

The CDR3, as DNA: TGTGCCAGCAGACTTCGCTACGAGCAGTACTTC. This codes for CASRLRYEQYF. This chain uses TRBV6-5 with TRBJ2-7, with no clear D. Germline V CDR1 and CDR2: MNHEY, SVGAGI. Trimming pared 6 bases from V and 3 bases from J, leaving 6 bases between. This CDR3 is built from 11 residues.

The V and J genes are TRBV9 and TRBJ2-3, with D possibly TRBD2 on 6 matching bases. Trimming stripped 0 bases from V and 8 bases from J, with 13 bases between. The CDR3 contains 14 residues. CDR1 is SGDLS, CDR2 YYNGEE, per germline. The CDR3 here is CASSVVGTQGTQYF. CDR3 bases: TGTGCCAGCAGCGTAGTAGGGACTCAGGGTACGCAGTATTTT.

This rearrangement joins TRBV11-2 to TRBJ1-6, with TRBD1 matching 9 bases. The CDR3 length is 15 residues. The V gene's germline CDR1 is SGHAT and CDR2 FQNNGV. V trimming: 8 bases; J trimming: 8 bases; junction bases outside the gene matches: 10. DNA of the CDR3: TGTGCCAGCTGCTCAAGCGGGACAGGGTATTCACCCCTCCACTTT. Translated, it gives CASCSSGTGYSPLHF.

V gene TRBV4-1 combines with J gene TRBJ2-1, with 10 bases lining up with TRBD2. With 0 bases clipped from V and 0 bases from J, the junction kept 8 bases outside the gene matches. Germline V lookup: CDR1 MGHRA, CDR2 YSYEKL. There are 19 residues in the CDR3. CDR3: CASSQDTSGAFSSYNEQFF. DNA of the CDR3: TGCGCCAGCAGCCAAGACACTAGCGGGGCTTTTAGCTCCTACAATGAGCAGTTCTTC.

This chain uses TRBV4-3 with TRBJ1-2; D not resolved. V dropped 1 base and J dropped 4 bases, with 10 bases sitting between them. The CDR3 totals 14 residues. The germline gives CDR1 LGHNA, CDR2 YSLEER. The CDR3 nucleotides are TGCGCCAGCAGCCAAGGACAAGTTGGCTATGGCTACACCTTC. Its translation is CASSQGQVGYGYTF.

In its sample, this clonotype was seen many times. The chain carries TRBV20-1 and TRBJ2-5; TRBD2 matches 10 bases. J lost 5 bases, V lost 3 bases, and 6 bases had no gene match. Germline CDR1 reads DFQATT; CDR2 reads SNEGSKA (reference sequence). The CDR3 is 14 residues long. In DNA form, the CDR3 reads TGCAGTGCTAGGTTAGCGGGAGGTGTGGAGACCCAGTACTTC. Encoded protein: CSARLAGGVETQYF.

Only a few counts were recorded for this clonotype. V is TRBV28 and J is TRBJ2-1, with 11 nucleotides matching TRBD1. Germline CDR1 reads MDHEN; CDR2 reads SYDVKM. This CDR3 has 18 residues. The V segment lost 6 bases and the J segment 8 bases; nucleotides outside the gene matches: 18. DNA for the CDR3: TGTGCCAGCAGCTTAGGGACAGGGGGTCCCCTAACGGTGGATGAGCAGTTCTTC. Translating it yields CASSLGTGGPLTVDEQFF.

The rearrangement links TRBV15 to TRBJ2-3, with TRBD1 matching 8 bases. The V and J ends lost 9 bases and 1 base, in that order; junction bases with no gene match: 9. CDR3 size: 15 residues. Germline V gene data show CDR1 as LNHNV and CDR2 as YYDKDF (reference sequence). CDR3 nucleotides: TGTGCCACTCAAGACAGGGGACAACGCACAGATACGCAGTATTTT. Encoded protein: CATQDRGQRTDTQYF.

The sample holds many counts of this clonotype. The gene calls are TRBV7-6 and TRBJ2-7; D is possibly TRBD2 (5 bases). Trimming cost V 0 bases and J 5 bases, with 11 bases left between them. Germline values: CDR1 SGHVS, CDR2 FNYEAQ. The CDR3 covers 14 residues. The CDR3 here is CASSLASGTNEQYF. The CDR3 region has the DNA TGTGCCAGCAGCTTAGCGTCGGGAACAAACGAGCAGTACTTC.

There are a few counts of this clonotype. The genes are TRBV6-2 or TRBV6-3 and TRBJ1-1, with D uncertain. CDR3 length equals 16 residues. Germline assignment: CDR1 MNHEY and CDR2 SVGEGT. The V end lost 0 bases, the J end lost 1 base, and 12 bases lay between the germline ends. CDR3 loop: CASSYSRVLGNTEAFF. The DNA for the CDR3 is TGTGCCAGCAGTTACTCTAGAGTGCTCGGGAACACTGAAGCTTTCTTT.

There are a few counts of this clonotype. The V gene is TRBV3-1, the J gene TRBJ1-1, with D hard to call. The CDR3 is 12 residues long. Germline V lookup: CDR1 LGHDT, CDR2 YNNKEL (reference sequence). With 2 bases removed from V and 7 bases from J, the gap between germline ends came to 8 bases. CDR3 region: CASSQIGVEAFF. Here the CDR3 DNA reads TGTGCCAGCAGCCAAATCGGGGTTGAAGCTTTCTTT.

J is TRBJ1-1 and V is TRBV6-4, with 10 bases aligning to TRBD1. The CDR3 covers 19 residues. From germline, CDR1 is MRHNA and CDR2 SNTAGT. The junction had 17 bases not matched to a gene; V was cut back by 6 bases and J by 1 base. The CDR3 region is CASRPPPGTGVRGNTEAFF. CDR3 coding DNA: TGTGCCAGCAGACCCCCACCCGGGACAGGGGTTAGAGGGAACACTGAAGCTTTCTTT.

This clonotype occurred a few times. The V and J genes are TRBV18 and TRBJ2-7; possible D gene TRBD1, 6 bases. Trimming pared 4 bases from V and 0 bases from J, leaving 7 bases between. Germline CDR1 reads KGHSH; CDR2 reads LQKENI. The CDR3 extends over 13 amino acids. CDR3 sequence reads: CASSQGVSYEQYF. The CDR3 region has the DNA TGTGCCAGCTCACAGGGGGTCTCCTACGAGCAGTACTTC.

A remark on this clonotype: This clone may be a read error of a much larger clone one base away. The chain is built from TRBV5-4 and TRBJ2-3; 11 nucleotides align to TRBD2. Germline V gene lookup returns CDR1 SGHNT and CDR2 YYREEE (reference sequence). This CDR3 comprises 15 residues. The chain's CDR3 is CASRASGGFTATQYF. CDR3 nucleotide sequence: TGTGCCAGCCGGGCTAGCGGGGGGTTCACAGCTACGCAGTATTTT. Based on the CDR3 plus reference TRBV5-4 and TRBJ2-3, the full variable domain is ETGVTQSPTHLIKTRGQQVTLRCSSQSGHNTVSWYQQALGQGPQFIFQYYREEENGRGNFPPRFSGLQFPNYSSELNVNALELDDSALYLCASRASGGFTATQYFGPGTRLTVL.

This clonotype was seen a handful of times. This chain links TRBV7-2 with TRBJ1-2; D uncertain. Germline-derived CDR1 and CDR2 are SGHTA and FQGNSA. V lost 1 base and J 0 bases, leaving 15 bases between the germline ends. The CDR3 is made up of 17 amino acids. In nucleotides, the CDR3 is TGTGCCAGCAGCTTAGGCCCTGTTGGCAGTTCTAACTATGGCTACACCTTC. Protein product: CASSLGPVGSSNYGYTF.